The sequence of this T cell receptor beta chain was determined in a study of T cells in localized non-small cell lung cancer. Clones were sequenced by immunoSEQ multiplex PCR, and TCRdb holds only the in-frame ones, with some missing. The profile shows 1,500 or so clones, around 21% of them singletons. The sequencing used lung tumor tissue, collected before any cancer treatment. This TCR came from a man aged 40 to 69 with stage III lung adenocarcinoma.

CDR3 residues: CASSPRQVYNEQFF. The CDR3 DNA is TGTGCCAGCAGCCCGCGACAGGTCTACAATGAGCAGTTCTTC. V gene TRBV11-3 combines with J gene TRBJ2-1; weak D call: TRBD1 (6 bases). Trimming cost V 5 bases and J 3 bases, with 11 bases left between them. The germline CDR1 and CDR2 sequences are SGHNT and YENEEA. The CDR3 contains 14 residues.